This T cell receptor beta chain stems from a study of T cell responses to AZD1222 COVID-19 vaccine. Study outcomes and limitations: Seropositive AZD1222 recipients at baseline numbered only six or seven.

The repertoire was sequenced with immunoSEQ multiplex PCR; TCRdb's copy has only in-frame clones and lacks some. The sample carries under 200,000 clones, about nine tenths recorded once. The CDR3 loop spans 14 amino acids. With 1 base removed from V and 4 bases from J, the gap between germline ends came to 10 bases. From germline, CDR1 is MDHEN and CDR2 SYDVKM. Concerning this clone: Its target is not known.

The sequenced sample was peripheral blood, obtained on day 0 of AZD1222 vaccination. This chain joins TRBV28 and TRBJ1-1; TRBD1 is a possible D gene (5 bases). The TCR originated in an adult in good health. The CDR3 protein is CASSLSGGGTEAFF. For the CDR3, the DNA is TGTGCCAGCAGTTTATCTGGGGGTGGCACTGAAGCTTTCTTT.